One sample yielded the 25 T cell receptor beta chains listed below, sequenced in a study of CD8 T cell repertoires and HIV-1 epitope variants. Repertoires were generated with immunoSEQ multiplex PCR, while TCRdb's copy carries only in-frame clones and drops some. In the table there are 80,000 to 95,000 clones, around 67% of which are singletons. Sequenced: uncultured baseline CD8+ T cells from peripheral blood mononuclear cells (PBMCs). All receptors derive from a male donor with HIV.

The rearrangement joins TRBV7-3 to TRBJ2-1, with TRBD2 identical over 11 bases. Germline V CDR1 and CDR2: SGHTA, FQGTGA. This CDR3 spans 15 amino acids. The ends lost 4 bases at V and 4 bases at J; junction bases unmatched: 3. The CDR3 DNA is TGTGCCAGCAGCTCTGGACTAGCGGGTTACAATGAGCAGTTCTTC. Translated: CASSSGLAGYNEQFF.

The CDR3 is CASRLQGLNTEAFF. CDR3 nucleotides: TGTGCCAGCAGGTTGCAGGGCCTGAACACTGAAGCTTTCTTT. This sequence joins TRBV6-6 and TRBJ1-1, with D perhaps matching TRBD1 (5 bases). The CDR3 covers 14 residues. Germline-derived CDR1 and CDR2 are MNHNY and SVGAGI (reference sequence). V dropped 6 bases and J dropped 0 bases, with 11 bases sitting between them.

This chain uses TRBV5-1 with TRBJ2-1; TRBD2 matches at 10 bases. With V trimmed by 4 bases and J by 5 bases, 15 bases remained unmatched. CDR1 is SGHRS, CDR2 YFSETQ, per germline. This CDR3 contains 18 residues. The CDR3 bases are TGCGCCAGCAGCCCAGGACTAGCGGCGAGACCGGGGAACAATGAGCAGTTCTTC. Translated, it gives CASSPGLAARPGNNEQFF.

The J gene is TRBJ1-2, the V gene TRBV9; D uncertain. CDR1 SGDLS and CDR2 YYNGEE come from the germline V gene. The CDR3 contains 14 residues. V was clipped by 0 bases and J by 7 bases, with 13 bases between them. This chain's CDR3 is CASSVGSSRSGYTF. The CDR3 DNA is TGTGCCAGCAGCGTAGGTTCGTCCCGGAGTGGCTACACCTTC.

This sequence joins TRBV27 and TRBJ2-1; weak D call: TRBD1 (6 bases). CDR3 length: 13 amino acids. Trimming cost V 6 bases and J 1 base, with 7 bases left between them. CDR1 and CDR2 from the germline V gene are MNHEY and SMNVEV (reference sequence). In DNA, the CDR3 is TGTGCCAGCAGGACAGGTTCCTACAATGAGCAGTTCTTC. This sequence encodes CASRTGSYNEQFF.

The J gene is TRBJ1-2, the V gene TRBV6-5; unclear D gene. V shed 8 bases and J shed 4 bases, with 20 bases lying between them. Germline CDR1 and CDR2: MNHEY and SVGAGI. CDR3 length equals 15 residues. CDR3 amino acids: CASLRFATESYGYTF. DNA of the CDR3: TGTGCCAGCCTTAGGTTCGCGACGGAAAGCTATGGCTACACCTTC.

Regarding this clone: With a much larger clone just one base away, this may be a read error. The J gene is TRBJ2-2, the V gene TRBV19, with 7 positions matching TRBD2. Germline assignment: CDR1 LNHDA and CDR2 SQIVND (reference sequence). The CDR3 contains 13 residues. The V gene end was trimmed by 8 bases and the J gene end by 3 bases; junction bases not matched to a gene: 3. The CDR3: CASGGGYTGELFF. CDR3 nucleotides: TGTGCCAGTGGGGGGGGGTACACCGGGGAGCTGTTTTTT.

Note on this clone: Possible read error: a much larger clone is one base away. This chain joins TRBV28 and TRBJ2-1; TRBD1 agrees at 9 bases. Germline CDR1 reads MDHEN; CDR2 reads SYDVKM. The CDR3 spans 16 residues. CDR3 sequence (DNA): TGTGTCAGCAGTTCCTCCGGGACAGGGTCTACCAGTGAGCAGTTCTTC. This gives the protein CVSSSSGTGSTSEQFF.

The genes are TRBV5-8 and TRBJ2-7; 10 positions match TRBD1. Germline-derived CDR1 and CDR2 are SGHTS and YDEGEE. The CDR3 is made up of 15 amino acids. V shed 2 bases, J shed 3 bases, and the junction held 5 bases outside the gene matches. The CDR3 spells CASSLEDRGLYEQYF. CDR3 nucleotides: TGTGCCAGCAGCTTAGAAGACAGGGGGCTCTACGAGCAGTACTTC. Together with reference TRBV5-8 and TRBJ2-7, the CDR3 gives the full variable domain: EAGVTQSPTHLIKTRGQQATLRCSPISGHTSVYWYQQALGLGLQFLLWYDEGEERNRGNFPPRFSGRQFPNYSSELNVNALELEDSALYLCASSLEDRGLYEQYFGPGTRLTVT.

This clone occurred a few times. This chain uses TRBV18 with TRBJ2-2; no reliable D call. The CDR3 contains 14 residues. The V end was cut by 0 bases, the J end by 4 bases, with 6 bases between. The germline V gene encodes CDR1 KGHSH and CDR2 LQKENI. The chain's CDR3 is CASSPPVATGELFF. The DNA of the CDR3 is TGTGCCAGCTCACCACCGGTTGCCACCGGGGAGCTGTTTTTT.

CDR3 in DNA: TGTGCCAGCACCGTGTCCGGGACTCCCTCCGTGGACACTGAAGCTTTCTTT. The encoded protein is CASTVSGTPSVDTEAFF. This sequence joins TRBV9 and TRBJ1-1; weak D call: TRBD1 (5 bases). CDR3 length equals 17 residues. Trimming shortened V by 6 bases and J by 3 bases, and 24 bases separated the two germline ends. Germline V lookup: CDR1 SGDLS, CDR2 YYNGEE. Variable domain in full (rest from reference TRBV9 and TRBJ1-1): DSGVTQTPKHLITATGQRVTLRCSPRSGDLSVYWYQQSLDQGLQFLIQYYNGEERAKGNILERFSAQQFPDLHSELNLSSLELGDSALYFCASTVSGTPSVDTEAFFGQGTRLTVV.

V gene TRBV29-1 combines with J gene TRBJ2-5; TRBD2 agrees at 10 bases. CDR3 length: 15 amino acids. The germline CDR1 and CDR2 sequences are SQVTM and ANQGSEA. V lost 4 bases to trimming and J lost 1 base; unmatched junction nucleotides: 6. The CDR3 here is CSVALAGAPQETQYF. In DNA form, the CDR3 reads TGCAGCGTTGCCCTAGCGGGAGCCCCCCAAGAGACCCAGTACTTC.

V gene TRBV5-1 combines with J gene TRBJ2-4; the D gene is possibly TRBD2 (6 bases). Trimming removed 0 bases from V and 2 bases from J, with 12 bases in between. CDR1 SGHRS and CDR2 YFSETQ come from the germline V gene. This CDR3 is built from 16 residues. CDR3 bases: TGCGCCAGCAGCTTGGCCTGGGGGGAACCCAAAAACATTCAGTACTTC. This encodes CASSLAWGEPKNIQYF.

V and J are TRBV5-4 and TRBJ1-6, with D maybe TRBD1 (6 bases). Germline V gene sequence: CDR1 SGHNT, CDR2 YYREEE (reference sequence). The CDR3 runs 14 residues. Trimming removed 4 bases at V and 10 bases at J, with 15 bases between. This CDR3 reads CASSQAQGESPLHF. The DNA of the CDR3 is TGTGCCAGCAGCCAAGCACAGGGAGAATCACCCCTCCACTTT.

V usage is TRBV28 and J usage is TRBJ2-7; 8 bases align to TRBD1. Germline lookup yields CDR1 MDHEN and CDR2 SYDVKM. This CDR3 has 15 residues. V lost 6 bases and J lost 1; bases outside the gene matches: 8. The CDR3 loop is CASRADRGPSYEQYF. The CDR3 region has the DNA TGTGCCAGCAGAGCAGACAGGGGTCCTTCCTACGAGCAGTACTTC.

The chain employs TRBV30 and TRBJ1-5, with a tentative D call TRBD1 (5 bases). CDR3 length: 18 amino acids. V lost 0 bases and J lost 6, with 24 bases in between. Germline V CDR1 and CDR2: GTSNPN, SVGIG (reference sequence). CDR3 loop: CAWSVQRGGAVFGQPQHF. The CDR3 DNA reads TGTGCCTGGAGTGTACAGAGGGGAGGGGCGGTTTTTGGTCAGCCCCAGCATTTT.

V and J are TRBV10-3 and TRBJ2-3, with D unclear. Germline assignment: CDR1 ENHRY and CDR2 SYGVKD. Trimming took 2 bases from V and 2 from J, leaving 8 bases between them. The CDR3 is 14 residues long. This chain's CDR3 is CAISERRATDTQYF. CDR3 coding DNA: TGTGCCATCAGTGAGCGAAGGGCCACAGATACGCAGTATTTT.

This chain uses TRBV6-5 with TRBJ2-7; D is unresolved. The CDR3 sequence is 14 residues long. Germline V gene lookup returns CDR1 MNHEY and CDR2 SVGAGI. The V end lost 2 bases, the J end lost 4 bases, and 12 bases lay between the germline ends. CDR3 nucleotides: TGTGCCAGCAGTTACGGGCTAAAGTTGTACGAGCAGTACTTC. This encodes CASSYGLKLYEQYF.

The chain joins TRBV7-3 to TRBJ2-1, with 7 bases aligning to TRBD2. Trimming removed 5 bases from V and 1 base from J; junction bases left unmatched: 8. Germline assignment: CDR1 SGHTA and CDR2 FQGTGA. The CDR3 is 16 residues long. The CDR3 reads CASSPQGGGSYNEQFF. For the CDR3, the DNA is TGTGCCAGCAGCCCCCAGGGCGGGGGATCCTACAATGAGCAGTTCTTC.

The rearrangement links TRBV6-5 to TRBJ2-7; maybe TRBD2 (5 bases). The CDR3 totals 13 residues. In germline, CDR1 is MNHEY, CDR2 SVGAGI. The V gene lost 6 bases and the J gene lost 7 bases, with 16 bases spanning the gap. The CDR3 loop reads CASRLGPPGEQYF. In nucleotides, the CDR3 is TGTGCCAGCAGGCTTGGACCCCCGGGGGAGCAGTACTTC.

V usage is TRBV28 and J usage is TRBJ2-7; no reliable D call. CDR3 length equals 12 residues. Germline CDR1 reads MDHEN; CDR2 reads SYDVKM. The V gene lost 8 bases and the J gene lost 2 bases, with 10 bases spanning the gap. The CDR3 here is CASLSVAYEQYF. DNA of the CDR3: TGTGCCAGCCTCAGTGTGGCCTACGAGCAGTACTTC.

This sequence joins TRBV6-1 and TRBJ1-6, with D perhaps matching TRBD1 (6 bases). This CDR3 is built from 14 residues. The V end was cut by 7 bases, the J end by 9 bases, with 16 bases between. Germline CDR1 and CDR2: MNHNS and SASEGT. DNA for the CDR3: TGTGCCAGCAATATGGACAGATTGGGTTCACCCCTCCACTTT. Translated: CASNMDRLGSPLHF.

In this sample, this clone is medium-sized. Other DNA sequences from this sample encode an identical CDR3 as well. V is TRBV28 and J is TRBJ2-5; D not certain. CDR1 is MDHEN, CDR2 SYDVKM, per germline. The CDR3 contains 11 residues. Trimming took off 3 bases at V and 4 bases at J, with 3 bases between the two ends. The CDR3, as DNA: TGTGCCAGCAGTTTTCGAGAGACCCAGTACTTC. Its protein is CASSFRETQYF.

This sequence joins TRBV6-6 and TRBJ2-3, with D possibly matching TRBD2 (6 bases). V dropped 10 bases and J dropped 1 base, with 12 bases sitting between them. CDR3 size: 13 residues. Germline CDR1 MNHNY, CDR2 SVGAGI (reference sequence). The DNA of the CDR3 is TGTGCCACCAGGGACTTTCGCACAGATACGCAGTATTTT. It codes for CATRDFRTDTQYF.

This chain uses TRBV2 with TRBJ1-5; D possibly corresponds to TRBD1 (6 bases). Germline V gene sequence: CDR1 SNHLY, CDR2 FYNNEI. The length of the CDR3 is 15 residues. Trimming took 4 bases from V and 5 from J, leaving 15 bases between them. CDR3 nucleotides: TGTGCCAGCAGTGGGCCGACAGGCGGGGATCAGCCCCAGCATTTT. This codes for CASSGPTGGDQPQHF.